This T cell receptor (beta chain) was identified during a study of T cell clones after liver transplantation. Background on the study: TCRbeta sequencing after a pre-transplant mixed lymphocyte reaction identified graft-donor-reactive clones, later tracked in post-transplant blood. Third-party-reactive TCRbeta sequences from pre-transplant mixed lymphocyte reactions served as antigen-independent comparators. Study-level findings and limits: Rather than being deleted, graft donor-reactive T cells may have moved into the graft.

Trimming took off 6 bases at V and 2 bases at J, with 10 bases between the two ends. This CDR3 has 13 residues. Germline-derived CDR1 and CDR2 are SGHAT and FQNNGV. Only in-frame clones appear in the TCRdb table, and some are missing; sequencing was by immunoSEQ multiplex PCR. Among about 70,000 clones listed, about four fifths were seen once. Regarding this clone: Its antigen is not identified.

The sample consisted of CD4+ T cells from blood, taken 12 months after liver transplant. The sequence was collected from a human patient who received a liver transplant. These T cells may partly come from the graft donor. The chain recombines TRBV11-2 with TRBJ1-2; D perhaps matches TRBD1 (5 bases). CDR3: CASSTGRNYGYTF. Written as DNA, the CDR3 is TGTGCCAGCAGTACAGGACGGAACTATGGCTACACCTTC. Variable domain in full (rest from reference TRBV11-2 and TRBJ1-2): EAGVAQSPRYKIIEKRQSVAFWCNPISGHATLYWYQQILGQGPKLLIQFQNNGVVDDSQLPKDRFSAERLKGVDSTLKIQPAKLEDSAVYLCASSTGRNYGYTFGSGTRLTVV.